The source of this T cell receptor beta chain is a study of OX40 agonist ivuxolimab in advanced cancers. Study overall: Every 2 weeks, patients received ivuxolimab intravenously, dosed at 0.01 to 10 mg/kg. Broader study findings: In the expanded peripheral T cells, antigen specificity was never determined.

Germline V lookup: CDR1 KGHSH, CDR2 LQKENI. Between the trimmed V and J ends, which lost 6 bases and 1 base, there was a span of 13 bases. The CDR3 consists of 14 residues. About this clone itself: The antigen is unknown.

Sequencing was performed with immunoSEQ multiplex PCR; in TCRdb, only in-frame clones are kept and a portion is missing. The sample consists of 30,000 to 40,000 clones, 87% of them appearing once. This clonotype was obtained from an adult with an advanced solid tumor such as melanoma, head and neck, liver or kidney cancer. The material sequenced was CD4+ or CD8+ T cells sorted from blood, taken in a trial of the OX40 agonist ivuxolimab. The J gene is TRBJ2-7, the V gene TRBV18; the D gene is possibly TRBD2 (6 bases). The CDR3 DNA sequence: TGTGCCAGCTCCACAGGAGGGGCTTCCTACGAGCAGTACTTC. It translates to CASSTGGASYEQYF.